One and the same sample provided the 4 T cell receptor beta chains below, sequenced in a study of T cells in Graves' hyperthyroidism and ophthalmopathy. Authors of the study amplified TCR beta CDR3 regions from RNA transcripts. TCR CDR3 regions were first amplified by RT-PCR with HTBI primers. TCRdb called the multiplex PCR reads again in MiXCR, with one record for every CDR3 protein. Of nearly 600,000 distinct CDR3 sequences detected, 14% appear once; the ten largest clones hold around 7%. The sample comprised blood. The receptors come from a woman younger than 30 with Graves' ophthalmopathy.

This clonotype showed up just once. Just one base apart from a much larger clone, this may be a read error. V usage is TRBV28 and J usage is TRBJ1-3; TRBD1 is a possible D gene (6 bases). The CDR3 consists of 16 residues. Germline V gene sequence: CDR1 MDHEN, CDR2 SYDVKM. CDR3 sequence: CASTSARGSARKTIYF. For the CDR3, the DNA is TGTGCCAGCACTTCCGCCAGGGGCAGCGCCAGAAAGACCATATATTTT.

There are a few counts of this clonotype. V gene TRBV5-1 combines with J gene TRBJ1-2; D not certain. Germline loops: CDR1 SGHRS, CDR2 YFSETQ. The CDR3 loop spans 15 amino acids. Deletions cut 0 bases from V and 3 bases from J, with 12 bases between. The CDR3 region is CASSLVWAGYYGYTF. Written as DNA, the CDR3 is TGCGCCAGCAGCTTGGTATGGGCGGGCTACTATGGCTACACCTTC.

This clonotype appeared many times. The gene calls are TRBV30 and TRBJ1-2, with 7 bases matching TRBD1. With V trimmed by 2 bases and J by 6 bases, 3 bases remained unmatched. Germline V lookup: CDR1 GTSNPN, CDR2 SVGIG (reference sequence). This CDR3 has 12 residues. The CDR3 is CAWSFTGDGYTF. The CDR3 DNA reads TGTGCCTGGAGTTTTACAGGGGATGGCTACACCTTC.

This clonotype was detected a few times. This rearrangement joins TRBV7-3 to TRBJ2-4; 11 bases line up with TRBD2. Trimming at V came to 5 bases and at J to 8 bases, leaving 8 bases not matched to a gene. The CDR3 has 15 residues. The germline gives CDR1 SGHTA, CDR2 FQGTGA. This chain's CDR3 is CASSLSGRERDIQYF. The CDR3 nucleotides are TGTGCCAGCAGCCTTAGCGGGAGGGAGAGAGACATTCAGTACTTC.